These 6 T cell receptor beta chains came from one sample sequenced in a study of T cells in Graves' hyperthyroidism and ophthalmopathy. Amplification targeted TCR beta CDR3 regions from RNA transcripts. The TCR CDR3 was amplified in a first-round RT-PCR using the HTBI primer set. MiXCR, applied by TCRdb to the multiplex PCR reads, yields one record per CDR3 protein. The data contain some 340,000 distinct CDR3 sequences, about an eighth of them singletons. The sample consisted of blood. These receptors were obtained from a woman aged 40 to 55 with Graves' ophthalmopathy.

This clonotype was found a few times. The chain uses TRBV10-2 and TRBJ1-4; TRBD1 might be the D (5 bases). Germline loops: CDR1 WSHSY, CDR2 SAAADI. Trimming cost V 3 bases and J 7 bases, with 18 bases left between them. This CDR3 is built from 16 residues. The CDR3 DNA sequence: TGCGCCAGCAGTGACATTGGGGCAGGGAATCTTGAAAAACTGTTTTTT. Residues: CASSDIGAGNLEKLFF.

This clonotype has at least ten counts. This chain links TRBV29-1 with TRBJ2-7, with 13 bases fitting TRBD2. V shed 7 bases, J shed 4 bases, and the junction held 16 bases outside the gene matches. CDR1 and CDR2 from the germline V gene are SQVTM and ANQGSEA. This CDR3 has 17 amino acids. The CDR3 DNA reads TGCAGCGGGGTGGGACTAGCGGGGCCCTACGAGCGGTACGAGCAGTACTTC. This encodes CSGVGLAGPYERYEQYF.

A few counts support this clonotype. This sequence joins TRBV6-2 or TRBV6-3 and TRBJ2-5; 7 nucleotides align to TRBD1. This CDR3 region has 14 residues. The germline gives CDR1 MNHEY, CDR2 SVGEGT. The V segment lost 5 bases and the J segment 5 bases; nucleotides outside the gene matches: 8. The CDR3 here is CASSKTGETETQYF. In nucleotides, the CDR3 is TGTGCCAGCAGTAAAACAGGGGAGACGGAGACCCAGTACTTC.

About this clonotype: It may be a read error: a sequence one base away is much more abundant. The V call is TRBV5-1, the J call TRBJ1-1, with TRBD1 as a possible D gene (5 bases). The CDR3 is made up of 13 amino acids. Between the trimmed V and J ends, which lost 3 bases and 11 bases, there was a span of 17 bases. CDR1 is SGHRS, CDR2 YFSETQ, per germline. The CDR3 DNA sequence: TGCGCCAGCAGCTACGGACATGGGGACCGGGCTTTCTTT. Translating it yields CASSYGHGDRAFF.

At least ten counts were recorded for this clonotype. This sequence joins TRBV29-1 and TRBJ1-2, with 8 bases matching TRBD1. The CDR3 is 13 residues long. V trimming: 2 bases; J trimming: 8 bases; junction bases outside the gene matches: 7. CDR1 SQVTM and CDR2 ANQGSEA come from the germline V gene. CDR3 sequence reads: CSVESTGARGYTF. As DNA, the CDR3 is TGCAGCGTTGAATCGACAGGGGCCAGGGGCTACACCTTC.

The CDR3 DNA reads TGTGCCAGCAGCTTGTCTCTTGGCCCTGCGAACACTGAAGCTTTCTTT. Amino acid sequence: CASSLSLGPANTEAFF. This chain links TRBV5-4 with TRBJ1-1; D remains ambiguous. The CDR3 extends over 16 amino acids. V gave up 1 base and J gave up 1 base, with 14 bases separating them. Germline V gene sequence: CDR1 SGHNT, CDR2 YYREEE (reference sequence).